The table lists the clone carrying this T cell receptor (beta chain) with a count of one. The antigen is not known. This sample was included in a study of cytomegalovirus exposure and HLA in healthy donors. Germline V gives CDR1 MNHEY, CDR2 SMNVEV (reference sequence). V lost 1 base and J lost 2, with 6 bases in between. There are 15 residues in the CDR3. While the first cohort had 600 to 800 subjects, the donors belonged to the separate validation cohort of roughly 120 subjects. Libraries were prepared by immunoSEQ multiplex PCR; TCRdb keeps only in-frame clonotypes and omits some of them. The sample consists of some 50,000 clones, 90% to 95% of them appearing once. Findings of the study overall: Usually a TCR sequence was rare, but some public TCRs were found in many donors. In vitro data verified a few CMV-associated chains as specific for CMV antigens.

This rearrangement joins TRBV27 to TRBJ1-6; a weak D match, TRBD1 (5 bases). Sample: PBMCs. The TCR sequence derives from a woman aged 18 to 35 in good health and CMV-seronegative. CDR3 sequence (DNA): TGTGCCAGCAGTTTATGGGGCCCCTATAATTCACCCCTCCACTTT. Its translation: CASSLWGPYNSPLHF.